This passage covers 17 T cell receptor beta chains from one sample sequenced in a study of CD8+CD57+ T cells in acquired aplastic anemia. Patients who underwent sequencing had shown CD8+CD57+ cell expansion by flow cytometry. Genomic DNA acted as the template from which TCR beta VDJ combination and CDR3 sequence profiling were carried out. TCRdb reprocessed the reads via MiXCR and lists one record per CDR3 protein. Of hundreds of thousands of distinct CDR3 sequences in the sample, around 30% were seen once. Sequencing was performed on sorted CD4+, CD8+, or CD8+CD57+ T cells (not recorded which) from PBMCs. The source of these receptors is a human donor with aplastic anemia.

This clonotype was seen at least ten times. The chain links TRBV6-5 to TRBJ1-2; D gene unclear. This CDR3 is built from 14 residues. The V and J ends lost 4 bases and 6 bases respectively, with 15 bases between them. Looked up from germline, CDR1 is MNHEY and CDR2 is SVGAGI. The CDR3 DNA follows: TGTGCCAGCAGTTCGACTCAACGTAGACATGGCTACACCTTC. Translation: CASSSTQRRHGYTF.

A few counts support this clonotype. The V and J genes are TRBV9 and TRBJ1-4; 9 bases fit TRBD1. The CDR3 spans 15 residues. V shed 3 bases and J 5 bases; nucleotides not matched to a gene: 5. Germline V CDR1 and CDR2: SGDLS, YYNGEE. Written as DNA, the CDR3 is TGTGCCAGCAGCGCTCGGGACAGGGTAAATGAAAAACTGTTTTTT. Translated: CASSARDRVNEKLFF. Together with reference TRBV9 and TRBJ1-4, the CDR3 gives the full variable domain: DSGVTQTPKHLITATGQRVTLRCSPRSGDLSVYWYQQSLDQGLQFLIQYYNGEERAKGNILERFSAQQFPDLHSELNLSSLELGDSALYFCASSARDRVNEKLFFGSGTQLSVL.

CDR3 loop: CASSPSGAGDTQYF. The CDR3 region has the DNA TGTGCCAGCAGCCCGAGCGGGGCGGGGGATACGCAGTATTTT. This chain connects TRBV7-3 to TRBJ2-3; 7 bases are shared with TRBD2. Germline V gives CDR1 SGHTA, CDR2 FQGTGA. The CDR3 runs to 14 residues. V lost 5 bases, J lost 6 bases, and 8 bases stayed unmatched.

V is TRBV11-1 and J is TRBJ2-3, with 14 bases matching TRBD2. The junction had 2 bases not matched to a gene; V was cut back by 8 bases and J by 1 base. Germline loops: CDR1 SGHAT, CDR2 FQDESV (reference sequence). This CDR3 is built from 15 residues. The CDR3, as DNA: TGTGCCAGCGAGGGACTAGCGGGAGGCACAGATACGCAGTATTTT. This codes for CASEGLAGGTDTQYF.

The V gene is TRBV25-1, the J gene TRBJ2-5, with TRBD2 matching 9 bases. The CDR3 sequence is 15 residues long. The trim removed 4 bases at V and 5 bases at J, leaving 8 bases unmatched. Germline CDR1 MGHDK, CDR2 SYGVNS. This CDR3 reads CASSARLAGYETQYF. In DNA form, the CDR3 reads TGTGCCAGCAGTGCTAGGCTAGCGGGGTATGAGACCCAGTACTTC.

This clonotype was counted at least ten times. The rearrangement links TRBV7-8 to TRBJ2-7; a weak D match, TRBD1 (5 bases). V lost 5 bases and J 0 bases, leaving 8 bases between the germline ends. CDR3 length: 13 amino acids. The V gene's germline CDR1 is SGHVS and CDR2 FQNEAQ. CDR3 sequence reads: CASSTRVSYEQYF. The CDR3 region has the DNA TGTGCCAGCAGCACCAGGGTCTCCTACGAGCAGTACTTC.

This clonotype was counted a few times. The chain carries TRBV7-2 and TRBJ1-6; no definite D call. CDR1 is SGHTA, CDR2 FQGNSA, per germline. The V end lost 5 bases, the J end lost 9 bases, and 17 bases lay between the germline ends. This CDR3 has 15 residues. CDR3 loop: CASSRTTVNFSPLHF. The CDR3 DNA is TGTGCCAGCAGCCGGACCACCGTAAATTTTTCACCCCTCCACTTT. Complete variable domain (other parts from reference TRBV7-2 and TRBJ1-6): GAGVSQSPSNKVTEKGKDVELRCDPISGHTALYWYRQSLGQGLEFLIYFQGNSAPDKSGLPSDRFSAERTGGSVSTLTIQRTQQEDSAVYLCASSRTTVNFSPLHFGNGTRLTVT.

The V and J genes are TRBV4-2 and TRBJ1-1; the D is unclear. Trimming took off 0 bases at V and 4 bases at J, with 15 bases between the two ends. CDR3 size: 16 residues. From germline, CDR1 is LGHNA and CDR2 YNFKEQ. CDR3 residues: CASSQDQVSRGTEAFF. CDR3 in DNA: TGTGCCAGCAGCCAAGATCAGGTCTCCCGCGGCACTGAAGCTTTCTTT.

The rearrangement uses TRBV19 and TRBJ1-1, with 8 bases fitting TRBD1. The V gene end was trimmed by 3 bases and the J gene end by 5 bases; junction bases not matched to a gene: 5. The CDR3 contains 14 residues. Germline CDR1 reads LNHDA; CDR2 reads SQIVND (reference sequence). The CDR3 DNA reads as TGTGCCAGTAGTATCCCCCGACAGGGGACTGAAGCTTTCTTT. Encoded protein: CASSIPRQGTEAFF.

This clonotype was observed a handful of times. The rearrangement joins TRBV20-1 to TRBJ2-3; D possibly matches TRBD1 or TRBD2 (5 bases each). This CDR3 is 12 amino acids long. Trimming took off 8 bases at V and 5 bases at J, with 14 bases between the two ends. Germline CDR1 reads DFQATT; CDR2 reads SNEGSKA (reference sequence). In DNA, the CDR3 is TGCAGTTACGGGACCCCCGAAGATACGCAGTATTTT. It encodes CSYGTPEDTQYF.

This clonotype appeared many times. The rearrangement links TRBV7-2 to TRBJ2-4, with D perhaps matching TRBD1 (5 bases). V was pared by 5 bases and J by 6 bases, with 11 bases between. The germline V gene has CDR1 SGHTA and CDR2 FQGNSA. CDR3 size: 13 residues. The CDR3 bases are TGTGCCAGCAGCCCCCCTGGGGCAAACATTCAGTACTTC. Protein sequence: CASSPPGANIQYF.

This clonotype was seen more than once but under ten times. The chain combines TRBV7-2 with TRBJ1-4, with D hard to call. The CDR3 runs to 13 residues. CDR1 is SGHTA and CDR2 is FQGNSA in the germline V gene. The V gene lost 5 bases and the J gene lost 14 bases, with 18 bases spanning the gap. The CDR3 coding sequence is TGTGCCAGCAGCCCTGGGAATCCCTTTCTGCTGTTTTTT. The encoded protein is CASSPGNPFLLFF.

This clonotype was seen at least ten times. The V and J genes are TRBV5-1 and TRBJ1-6, with D possibly TRBD1 on 5 matching bases. V lost 6 bases and J 7 bases, leaving 17 bases between the germline ends. CDR1 and CDR2 (germline): SGHRS, YFSETQ. The CDR3 consists of 15 residues. In DNA, the CDR3 is TGCGCCAGCAAAACAATGATAGGGGTCAATTCACCCCTCCACTTT. Amino acid sequence: CASKTMIGVNSPLHF. The full variable domain, in which reference TRBV5-1 and TRBJ1-6 provide the parts outside the CDR3, is KAGVTQTPRYLIKTRGQQVTLSCSPISGHRSVSWYQQTPGQGLQFLFEYFSETQRNKGNFPGRFSGRQFSNSRSEMNVSTLELGDSALYLCASKTMIGVNSPLHFGNGTRLTVT.

The J gene is TRBJ2-7, the V gene TRBV6-1; 11 nucleotides agree with TRBD2. CDR1 and CDR2 from the germline V gene are MNHNS and SASEGT. The CDR3 totals 15 residues. The V and J ends lost 7 bases and 6 bases, in that order; junction bases with no gene match: 11. Here the CDR3 DNA reads TGTGCCAGCAAGACTAGCGGGAATGCTCAGGGCGAGCAGTACTTC. Translating gives CASKTSGNAQGEQYF.

This sequence joins TRBV29-1 and TRBJ1-1, with TRBD1 matching 7 bases. The CDR3 contains 16 residues. J gave up 4 bases and V 3 bases, and 14 bases lay outside the gene matches. Looked up from germline, CDR1 is SQVTM and CDR2 is ANQGSEA. Here the CDR3 reads CSVEREGAQGGTEAFF. Here the CDR3 DNA reads TGCAGCGTTGAGCGAGAGGGGGCTCAAGGGGGCACTGAAGCTTTCTTT.

The chain uses TRBV28 and TRBJ2-3; the match to TRBD2 covers 8 bases. Germline CDR1 MDHEN, CDR2 SYDVKM. V lost 7 bases, J lost 0 bases, and 3 bases stayed unmatched. The CDR3 has 14 amino acids. CDR3 sequence (DNA): TGTGCCAGCATTCCGGGAGGGAGCACAGATACGCAGTATTTT. Protein: CASIPGGSTDTQYF.

This clonotype was counted many times. The junction and the germline gene differ at one end; a read error may be behind it. The chain joins TRBV9 to TRBJ2-7, with a weak D call TRBD1 (5 bases). This CDR3 region has 13 residues. Looked up from germline, CDR1 is SGDLS and CDR2 is YYNGEE. CDR3 DNA sequence: TGTGCCAGCAGCGGGGGTGGGGCCTACGGGCAGTACTTC. Protein product: CASSGGGAYGQYF.